The subject of this entry is one T cell receptor beta chain. Its antigen is unknown. The record has no base qualities; no much larger clone is one base away. This specimen belongs to a study of blood T cell repertoires in COVID-19 (dated by TCRdb to about 2020). About the investigation overall: Samples from collaborators originated in the United States, Italy and Spain and spanned both the acute and convalescent phases of COVID-19. The material from the prospective study consisted of cDNA or gDNA derived from T cells, B-cell-depleted T cells, or PBMCs. The dataset comprised deeply sampled blood TCRbeta repertoires from subjects exposed to, actively infected with, or recovered from COVID-19. A freely available public database, intended as a resource for researchers studying the immune response to SARS-CoV-2, is where the repertoires were released. The samples were drawn from the first 160 participants of the ongoing ImmuneRACE study and from some 1,300 subjects provided by 6 global collaborators. Sample metadata almost always included a de-identified subject ID, COVID-19 status, age in years and sex. Where available, HLA class I and class II types were taken from metadata supplied by the sample provider and were not determined by assay-based typing. The research as a whole found: The amount of clinical and demographic metadata varied by source and participant and was provided uncurated.

From V the trimming removes 3 bases and from J it removes 9 bases, while the gene matches leave 7 bases of the junction unaccounted for. CDR1 is given as KGHSH and CDR2 as LQKENI, both from the germline V gene. Including cysteine and phenylalanine, the CDR3 has 15 amino acids. Just CDR3 DNA is preserved here, 45 bases in frame from base 1. TCRbeta CDR3 regions were amplified from genomic DNA using the immunoSEQ Assay, a bias-controlled multiplex PCR. Concerning the study's data processing: Within the assay, amplification of reference gene primers was used to estimate how many nucleated cells each sample contained. To quantify the absolute abundance of each unique TCRbeta CDR3 rearrangement, sequence reads were collapsed and filtered. For each sample, productive Simpson clonality was calculated as the square root of Simpson's diversity index over productive rearrangements. This is the immuneACCESS table as TCRdb keeps it, with only in-frame sequences that have V and J called. A part of the clones is gone; compared with another copy, unresolved V genes explain less than half, and the rest is unexplained. That table furnishes V, J and clone size, whereas the DNA furnished D and trimming. For this sample there are more than 300,000 clones; 90% appear just once. About 4% of the sample is held by the ten biggest clonotypes.

Enrolling through a virtual design, the prospective study's participants ranged in age from roughly 18 to 90 years and lived across more than 20 United States geographic areas. To assign participants to cohorts, the prospective study relied on clinical history that participants themselves reported in a screening survey and a study questionnaire. A participant counted as exposed if, within 2 weeks of entering the study, that participant had been in contact with someone who had a PCR-confirmed or clinician-diagnosed COVID-19 case. Each participant in the prospective study had whole blood, serum and a nasopharyngeal or oropharyngeal swab collected by mobile phlebotomists. Prospective study participants could optionally give additional blood draws and questionnaires over a roughly two-month period. Prospective study blood samples were shipped either frozen or at room temperature before DNA extraction.

The source of this sequence is a woman in her 30s who had been exposed to COVID-19. The sequenced sample was PBMCs or T cells enriched from blood (not recorded which). The sequence is built from TRBV18 and TRBJ1-6; 8 of the junction bases match TRBD1. The sequenced DNA: TGTGCCAGCTCACCGCTCGGACAGGGCGGTTCACCCCTCCACTTT. Its amino acids are CASSPLGQGGSPLHF.